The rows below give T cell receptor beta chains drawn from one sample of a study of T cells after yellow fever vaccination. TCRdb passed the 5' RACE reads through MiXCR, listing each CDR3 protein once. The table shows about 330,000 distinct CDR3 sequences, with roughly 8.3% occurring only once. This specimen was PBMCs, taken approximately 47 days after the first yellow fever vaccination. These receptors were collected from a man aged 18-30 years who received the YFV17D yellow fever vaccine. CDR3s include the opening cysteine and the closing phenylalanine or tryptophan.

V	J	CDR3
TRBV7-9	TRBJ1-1	CASSDYSGVGTEAFF
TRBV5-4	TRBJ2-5	CASKVAELQETQYF
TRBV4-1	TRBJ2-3	CASSQDRASVDTQYF
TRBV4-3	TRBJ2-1	CASSQNRAPSNEQFF
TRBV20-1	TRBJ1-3	CSATDRLSGNTIYF
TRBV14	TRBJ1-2	CASSPIRGGYGYTF
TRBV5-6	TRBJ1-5	CASSVTGGAQPQHF
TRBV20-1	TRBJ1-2	CSARVPKGPSYYGYTF
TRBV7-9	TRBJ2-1	CASSFPGLAAYVQFF
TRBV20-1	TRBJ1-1	CSALSGRRYVTEAFF
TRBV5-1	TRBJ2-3	CASRRRGTTDTQYF
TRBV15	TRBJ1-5	CATSRPGINQPQHF
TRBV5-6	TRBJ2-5	CASSSGKGAGTQYF
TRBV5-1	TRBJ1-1	CASSFPGPWAFF
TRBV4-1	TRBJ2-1	CASSQTPRQVDNEQFF
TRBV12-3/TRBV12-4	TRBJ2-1	CASSSGQPNEQFF
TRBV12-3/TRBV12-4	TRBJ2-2	CTCCPRTSGALNTGELFF
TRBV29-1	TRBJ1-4	CSVALQTTNEKLFF
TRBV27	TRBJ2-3	CASRAGGAQIVNTQYF
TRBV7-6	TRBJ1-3	CASTLGYGNTIYF
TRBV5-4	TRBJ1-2	CASSLSGARGYTF